This T cell receptor (beta chain) appears in the sequencing data of a study of blood T cell repertoires in COVID-19. Study-level information: Donors in the United States, Italy and Spain gave samples during acute or convalescent COVID-19.

In the study's own analysis: Amplification with reference gene primers provided the estimates of nucleated cell counts. The data were produced by immunoSEQ multiplex PCR, yet TCRdb's version contains in-frame clones alone and is incomplete. V, J and clone size are taken as reported in that table, and D and trimming were inferred from the DNA itself. The sample lists approximately 260,000 clones, approximately 83% occurring once. This clone was seen a handful of times. Germline CDR1 reads MNHEY; CDR2 reads SVGAGI. Trimming removed 7 bases at V and 7 bases at J, with 14 bases between. This CDR3 spans 13 amino acids.

The TCR sequence derives from an elderly woman with acute or convalescent COVID-19. The chain employs TRBV6-5 and TRBJ1-5, with D possibly TRBD1 on 6 matching bases. Sample: peripheral blood. CDR3 in amino acids: CASNTGLRQPQHF. CDR3 bases: TGTGCCAGCAATACAGGGTTGCGACAGCCCCAGCATTTT.